One and the same sample provided the 21 T cell receptor beta chains below, sequenced in a study of cytomegalovirus exposure and HLA in healthy donors. PCR employed 60 Vbeta and 13 Jbeta primers. Generated by immunoSEQ multiplex PCR, the TCRdb table keeps only in-frame clones and is missing some. Of approximately 95,000 clones listed, about 86% are singletons. Sequenced sample: PBMCs. These receptors came from a woman in her 70s in good health and CMV-seropositive.

Only a few counts were recorded for this clone. This chain uses TRBV7-3 with TRBJ2-3; 10 nucleotides agree with TRBD2. Per the germline V gene, CDR1 is SGHTA and CDR2 is FQGTGA. V lost 2 bases, J lost 6 bases, and 8 bases stayed unmatched. The length of the CDR3 is 16 residues. CDR3 coding DNA: TGTGCCAGCAGCTTAGGGGGAGCGGGGGGGGCTGATACGCAGTATTTT. Residues: CASSLGGAGGADTQYF.

This chain uses TRBV7-9 with TRBJ2-1; TRBD2 might be the D (6 bases). The V gene's germline CDR1 is SEHNR and CDR2 FQNEAQ (reference sequence). There are 11 residues in the CDR3. Deletions cut 5 bases from V and 12 bases from J, with 11 bases between. CDR3: CASSIGGGQFF. In DNA, the CDR3 is TGTGCCAGCAGCATCGGGGGTGGGCAGTTCTTC.

The chain uses TRBV10-1 and TRBJ1-3; 8 bases are a match to TRBD1. After removal of 6 bases from V and 0 bases from J, the junction contained 10 bases not matched to a gene. CDR1 is WNHNN, CDR2 SYGVQD, per germline (reference sequence). This CDR3 contains 17 residues. CDR3 sequence (DNA): TGCGCCAGCAGCGCGTCGCCGGGACAGGTCTCTGGAAACACCATATATTTT. Translation: CASSASPGQVSGNTIYF.

The V gene is TRBV4-1, the J gene TRBJ1-2; D not certain. V gave up 3 bases and J gave up 3 bases, with 8 bases separating them. The CDR3 runs 13 residues. Germline CDR1 reads MGHRA; CDR2 reads YSYEKL. CDR3 residues: CASSQPQYYGYTF. The CDR3 DNA reads as TGCGCCAGCAGCCAGCCCCAGTACTATGGCTACACCTTC.

The DNA of the CDR3 is TGTGCCAGCAGTGGGACGGGACAGGGGAAGGGACAGCCCCAGCATTTT. Translated, it gives CASSGTGQGKGQPQHF. The chain is built from TRBV2 and TRBJ1-5; 10 bases fit TRBD1. J was trimmed by 7 bases and V by 4 bases; bases with no gene match: 10. The CDR3 spans 16 residues. CDR1 and CDR2 (germline): SNHLY, FYNNEI.

This clone has a single count. The chain employs TRBV2 and TRBJ1-4; TRBD1 might be the D (6 bases). This CDR3 region has 15 residues. V gave up 3 bases and J gave up 3 bases, with 11 bases separating them. Germline V gives CDR1 SNHLY, CDR2 FYNNEI. The CDR3, as DNA: TGTGCCAGCAGTGAGCGGGGGCGGGCTAATGAAAAACTGTTTTTT. This translates into CASSERGRANEKLFF.

The genes are TRBV4-3 and TRBJ2-7; 7 bases are shared with TRBD2. This CDR3 is built from 15 residues. Germline-derived CDR1 and CDR2 are LGHNA and YSLEER. V gave up 0 bases and J gave up 2 bases; unmatched junction bases: 4. The DNA of the CDR3 is TGCGCCAGCAGCCAAGATTTCCGGGGGGCCTACGAGCAGTACTTC. Translation gives CASSQDFRGAYEQYF.

The J gene is TRBJ2-7, the V gene TRBV16; D call uncertain. This CDR3 is 9 amino acids long. Germline CDR1 is KGHSY and CDR2 is FQNENV. The CDR3 region has the DNA TGTGCCAGCAGCCAATCAGAAGGGGTC. Translation: CASSQSEGV.

This chain links TRBV18 with TRBJ2-7; TRBD1 aligns across 7 bases. The CDR3 totals 14 residues. The V gene's germline CDR1 is KGHSH and CDR2 LQKENI. After removal of 1 base from V and 6 bases from J, the junction contained 6 bases not matched to a gene. The CDR3, as DNA: TGTGCCAGCTCACCACAAACAGGGGCGGGCGAGCAGTACTTC. Translation: CASSPQTGAGEQYF.

The gene calls are TRBV6-1 and TRBJ2-2, with 7 bases aligning to TRBD1. V was clipped by 0 bases and J by 3 bases; unmatched bases: 7. Germline lookup yields CDR1 MNHNS and CDR2 SASEGT. This CDR3 is 17 amino acids long. CDR3 in DNA: TGTGCCAGCAGTGAAGCGGGATTGGGACAGCACACCGGGGAGCTGTTTTTT. Its protein product is CASSEAGLGQHTGELFF.

The chain combines TRBV6-5 with TRBJ2-5; TRBD2 might be the D (6 bases). Germline V CDR1 and CDR2: MNHEY, SVGAGI. V was cut by 5 bases and J by 2 bases, with 9 bases left in between. This CDR3 has 13 residues. The chain's CDR3 is CASSRDLQETQYF. The CDR3 coding sequence is TGTGCCAGCAGTAGGGACTTACAAGAGACCCAGTACTTC.

V gene TRBV4-3 combines with J gene TRBJ2-1; possibly TRBD2 for D (5 bases). Germline V lookup: CDR1 LGHNA, CDR2 YSLEER. The CDR3 has 14 residues. With 0 bases removed from V and 4 bases from J, the gap between germline ends came to 7 bases. CDR3 nucleotides: TGCGCCAGCAGCCAAGAGGAGGATTACAATGAGCAGTTCTTC. Protein: CASSQEEDYNEQFF.

V and J are TRBV2 and TRBJ1-4; no firm D call. V shed 2 bases and J shed 11 bases, with 6 bases lying between them. The CDR3 is 11 residues long. The germline gives CDR1 SNHLY, CDR2 FYNNEI. In DNA form, the CDR3 reads TGTGCCAGCAGTGAACCTTCGAAACTGTTTTTT. This codes for CASSEPSKLFF.

This clone was observed a handful of times. The V gene is TRBV6-6, the J gene TRBJ1-5; 10 bases line up with TRBD1. The V gene end was trimmed by 6 bases and the J gene end by 5 bases; junction bases not matched to a gene: 4. This CDR3 has 14 residues. Germline V gene lookup returns CDR1 MNHNY and CDR2 SVGAGI (reference sequence). CDR3 nucleotides: TGTGCCAGCAGGGGTGGGACAGGGGATCAGCCCCAGCATTTT. Protein product: CASRGGTGDQPQHF.

The V call is TRBV4-1, the J call TRBJ1-5, with TRBD1 as a possible D gene (5 bases). There are 15 residues in the CDR3. The V end lost 1 base, the J end lost 3 bases, and 10 bases lay between the germline ends. Germline V gene sequence: CDR1 MGHRA, CDR2 YSYEKL. The DNA of the CDR3 is TGCGCCAGCAGCCAAGTCGGCAGGGCCAATCAGCCCCAGCATTTT. It encodes CASSQVGRANQPQHF.

The chain combines TRBV7-2 with TRBJ2-2, with 8 bases aligning to TRBD1. CDR1 SGHTA and CDR2 FQGNSA come from the germline V gene. CDR3 length: 16 residues. With V trimmed by 3 bases and J by 1 base, 4 bases remained unmatched. In DNA form, the CDR3 reads TGTGCCAGCAGCTTCTTAGGGACAGGGAACACCGGGGAGCTGTTTTTT. It yields the protein CASSFLGTGNTGELFF.

The CDR3 nucleotides read TGTGCCAGCAGCCAAGAAACCCGGACAGACACTGGAAACACCATATATTTT. This sequence encodes CASSQETRTDTGNTIYF. J is TRBJ1-3 and V is TRBV4-2; D may be TRBD1 (6 bases). The germline gives CDR1 LGHNA, CDR2 YNFKEQ. V lost 0 bases to trimming and J lost 2 bases, with 14 bases between them. This CDR3 is built from 17 residues.

Points on this clone: At one end, the junction sequence differs from germline, possibly due to a read error. This chain links TRBV11-3 with TRBJ2-7; D is unresolved. The germline CDR1 and CDR2 sequences are SGHNT and YENEEA. The CDR3 spans 15 residues. This CDR3 is CASSLETSRSCEQYF. DNA for the CDR3: TGTGCCAGCAGCTTAGAGACCTCCAGGTCCTGCGAGCAGTACTTC. Filled out from reference TRBV11-3 and TRBJ2-7, the complete variable domain reads EAGVVQSPRYKIIEKKQPVAFWCNPISGHNTLYWYLQNLGQGPELLIRYENEEAVDDSQLPKDRFSAERLKGVDSTLKIQPAELGDSAVYLCASSLETSRSCEQYFGPGTRLTVT.

The chain is built from TRBV6-5 and TRBJ1-1, with a weak D call TRBD1 (6 bases). This CDR3 contains 15 residues. CDR1 and CDR2 (germline): MNHEY, SVGAGI. V dropped 6 bases and J dropped 11 bases, with 25 bases sitting between them. The CDR3 sequence is CASSASSRQARVAFF. CDR3 nucleotide sequence: TGTGCCAGCAGCGCCAGCAGCCGACAGGCGCGAGTGGCTTTCTTT.

This chain connects TRBV6-5 to TRBJ2-7; 7 nucleotides align to TRBD1. There are 15 residues in the CDR3. Germline CDR1 reads MNHEY; CDR2 reads SVGAGI. Trimming cost V 2 bases and J 4 bases; bases outside gene matches: 8. The CDR3 is CASSYEPGGLYEQYF. CDR3 coding DNA: TGTGCCAGCAGTTACGAGCCAGGGGGTTTGTACGAGCAGTACTTC.

The genes are TRBV19 and TRBJ2-1; TRBD1 matches at 7 bases. Germline assignment: CDR1 LNHDA and CDR2 SQIVND (reference sequence). CDR3 size: 15 residues. The J segment lost 3 bases and the V segment lost 4 bases, leaving 6 bases of the junction unmatched. The CDR3 DNA follows: TGTGCCAGTAGTACATCGGGACAGCTCTACAATGAGCAGTTCTTC. Residues: CASSTSGQLYNEQFF.